The rows below give T cell receptor beta chains drawn from one sample of a study of T cell therapy after organ transplantation. The data were produced by immunoSEQ multiplex PCR, yet TCRdb's version contains in-frame clones alone and is incomplete. The sample has some 47,000 clones, 94% seen once. For these TCRs, the target antigens are not known. The sample here was CD8+ T cells from blood, taken before autologous CMV-specific T cell therapy. The receptors stem from a human patient who had received a solid organ transplant and had CMV disease. Both conserved end residues are part of each CDR3. A D gene is named only where the DNA matches it firmly. Size is stated for part of the rows, as once, few or many counts, or as a class when the clone is expanded.

CDR3 DNA: TGTGCCTGGAGTGGCGGGGGCGATGAGCAGTTCTTC
CDR3 protein: CAWSGGGDEQFF
J gene: TRBJ2-1
clone size: -
D gene: -
V gene: TRBV30

CDR3 DNA: TGTGCCATCAGTGAGCCTCGGACAGGGCAGATGACAGATACGCAGTATTTT
CDR3 protein: CAISEPRTGQMTDTQYF
J gene: TRBJ2-3
clone size: once
D gene: TRBD1
V gene: TRBV10-3

CDR3 DNA: TGTGCCAGCTCACCATCCGCTAGCGGGAGGACCACAGATACGCAGTATTTT
CDR3 protein: CASSPSASGRTTDTQYF
J gene: TRBJ2-3
clone size: once
D gene: TRBD2
V gene: TRBV18

CDR3 DNA: TGTGCCAGCAGCTTGGATTTCCTACCTAACTATGGCTACACCTTC
CDR3 protein: CASSLDFLPNYGYTF
J gene: TRBJ1-2
clone size: -
D gene: -
V gene: TRBV5-5

CDR3 DNA: TGTGCCAGCGGACCGGGACAGGGGGCGACCTACGAGCAGTACTTC
CDR3 protein: CASGPGQGATYEQYF
J gene: TRBJ2-7
clone size: -
D gene: TRBD1
V gene: TRBV6-5

CDR3 DNA: TGCGCCAGCAGTGAGGGGAATGAGCAGTTCTTC
CDR3 protein: CASSEGNEQFF
J gene: TRBJ2-1
clone size: -
D gene: -
V gene: TRBV10-2

CDR3 DNA: TGTGCCAGCAGCCCGTCCAGTGGCAGGGCCGGAGACTATGGCTACACCTTC
CDR3 protein: CASSPSSGRAGDYGYTF
J gene: TRBJ1-2
clone size: -
D gene: -
V gene: TRBV11-2

CDR3 DNA: TGTGCCAGCAGCTTAGTTACTAGCGGGGGGGGAAGTGAGCAGTTCTTC
CDR3 protein: CASSLVTSGGGSEQFF
J gene: TRBJ2-1
clone size: -
D gene: TRBD2
V gene: TRBV7-2

CDR3 DNA: TGTGCCAGCAGTTTGGGTACGGCTAGCGGGAGGGGAGAGACCCAGTACTTC
CDR3 protein: CASSLGTASGRGETQYF
J gene: TRBJ2-5
clone size: -
D gene: TRBD2
V gene: TRBV27

CDR3 DNA: TGCGCCAGCAGTGGTACTTCTGATCAGCCCCAGCATTTT
CDR3 protein: CASSGTSDQPQHF
J gene: TRBJ1-5
clone size: -
D gene: -
V gene: TRBV23-1

CDR3 DNA: TGCGCCAGCAGCTTGGGTGGGGGAATCGACGAGCAGTACTTC
CDR3 protein: CASSLGGGIDEQYF
J gene: TRBJ2-7
clone size: -
D gene: -
V gene: TRBV5-1

CDR3 DNA: TGTGCCAGCAGCTCGGTGGGACAGGCGGATGGCTACACCTTC
CDR3 protein: CASSSVGQADGYTF
J gene: TRBJ1-2
clone size: -
D gene: TRBD1
V gene: TRBV13

CDR3 DNA: TGTGCCAGCAGCTTGTCCGGACCGACTGTTAATTCACCCCTCCACTTT
CDR3 protein: CASSLSGPTVNSPLHF
J gene: TRBJ1-6
clone size: -
D gene: -
V gene: TRBV7-9

CDR3 DNA: TGTGCCAGCAGTCGGGACCCGGCTTTCTTT
CDR3 protein: CASSRDPAFF
J gene: TRBJ1-1
clone size: -
D gene: -
V gene: TRBV2

CDR3 DNA: TGTGCCAGCAGTCCGGGGACTAGCGACTACAATGAGCAGTTCTTC
CDR3 protein: CASSPGTSDYNEQFF
J gene: TRBJ2-1
clone size: -
D gene: TRBD2
V gene: TRBV6-1

CDR3 DNA: TGTGCCAGCAGTTGGGGACAGGGGGAATACGAGCAGTACTTC
CDR3 protein: CASSWGQGEYEQYF
J gene: TRBJ2-7
clone size: -
D gene: TRBD1
V gene: TRBV6-5

CDR3 DNA: TGTGCCAGCAGCCATCGGACGGTGAACACTGAAGCTTTCTTT
CDR3 protein: CASSHRTVNTEAFF
J gene: TRBJ1-1
clone size: once
D gene: -
V gene: TRBV7-2

CDR3 DNA: TGTGCCTCACCCACATCCGGGCCCTACAATGAGCAGTTCTTC
CDR3 protein: CASPTSGPYNEQFF
J gene: TRBJ2-1
clone size: -
D gene: -
V gene: TRBV30

CDR3 DNA: TGTGCCAGCAGCTCAGGGGATAGGGCCTACGAGCAGTACTTC
CDR3 protein: CASSSGDRAYEQYF
J gene: TRBJ2-7
clone size: -
D gene: -
V gene: TRBV5-4

CDR3 DNA: TGTGCCAGCAGCTTACGGGGACCCACCGAGCAGTACTTC
CDR3 protein: CASSLRGPTEQYF
J gene: TRBJ2-7
clone size: -
D gene: -
V gene: TRBV11-3

CDR3 DNA: TGTGCCTGGAGTGTTGGAAATGAGCAGTTCTTC
CDR3 protein: CAWSVGNEQFF
J gene: TRBJ2-1
clone size: -
D gene: -
V gene: TRBV30

CDR3 DNA: TGTGCCAGCAGCCGACTAGCGGGAGGATACAATGAGCAGTTCTTC
CDR3 protein: CASSRLAGGYNEQFF
J gene: TRBJ2-1
clone size: -
D gene: TRBD2
V gene: TRBV7-9

CDR3 DNA: TGCGCCAGCAGCGACGGGACTAGCGGTCCCAATGAGCAGTTCTTC
CDR3 protein: CASSDGTSGPNEQFF
J gene: TRBJ2-1
clone size: -
D gene: TRBD2
V gene: TRBV10-1

CDR3 DNA: TGTGCCAGTAGCCCCCTCGGGGGAGGGAAATACGAGCAGTACTTC
CDR3 protein: CASSPLGGGKYEQYF
J gene: TRBJ2-7
clone size: -
D gene: TRBD2
V gene: TRBV19

CDR3 DNA: TGTGCCAGCAGCTTGGGCTACGAGCAGTACTTC
CDR3 protein: CASSLGYEQYF
J gene: TRBJ2-7
clone size: medium-sized
D gene: -
V gene: TRBV6-1

CDR3 DNA: TGTGCCAGCAGCTCTCCCCTCCCGGGGACCGGGGAGCTGTTTTTT
CDR3 protein: CASSSPLPGTGELFF
J gene: TRBJ2-2
clone size: -
D gene: -
V gene: TRBV7-9

CDR3 DNA: TGCGCCAGCAGCCAAGATTTAGGACAGAACACTGAAGCTTTCTTT
CDR3 protein: CASSQDLGQNTEAFF
J gene: TRBJ1-1
clone size: once
D gene: -
V gene: TRBV4-3

CDR3 DNA: TGTGCCAGTAGTATGAGTCCCGGGACAGGGTCTGAGCAGTTCTTC
CDR3 protein: CASSMSPGTGSEQFF
J gene: TRBJ2-1
clone size: -
D gene: TRBD1
V gene: TRBV19

CDR3 DNA: TGTGCCAGCAGCGGACGACAGCGGGGGTCCTACGAGCAGTACTTC
CDR3 protein: CASSGRQRGSYEQYF
J gene: TRBJ2-7
clone size: -
D gene: TRBD2
V gene: TRBV7-9

CDR3 DNA: TGTGCCAGCAGCCCACAGGGGACGTTGGACTATGGCTACACCTTC
CDR3 protein: CASSPQGTLDYGYTF
J gene: TRBJ1-2
clone size: -
D gene: TRBD1
V gene: TRBV13

CDR3 DNA: TGCGCCAGCAGCCAAGAAGTACCACAGGACCCTTCCTACGAGCAGTACTTC
CDR3 protein: CASSQEVPQDPSYEQYF
J gene: TRBJ2-7
clone size: -
D gene: -
V gene: TRBV4-1

CDR3 DNA: TGTGCCAGTACCTGGGAAGGAGGGGAGGTCTCGAACACAGATACGCAGTATTTT
CDR3 protein: CASTWEGGEVSNTDTQYF
J gene: TRBJ2-3
clone size: -
D gene: -
V gene: TRBV19

CDR3 DNA: TGTGCCAGCAGCCAAGATCTCTTAGACTCTGGGGCCAACGTCCTGACTTTC
CDR3 protein: CASSQDLLDSGANVLTF
J gene: TRBJ2-6
clone size: -
D gene: -
V gene: TRBV4-2

CDR3 DNA: TGTGCCAGCAGCCAAGACCCCCTCGTAGGGCTTAGCAATCAGCCCCAGCATTTT
CDR3 protein: CASSQDPLVGLSNQPQHF
J gene: TRBJ1-5
clone size: -
D gene: -
V gene: TRBV4-2

CDR3 DNA: TGCAGCACTCAGGGACTAGCGGATCGCGCGTACAATGAGCAGTTCTTC
CDR3 protein: CSTQGLADRAYNEQFF
J gene: TRBJ2-1
clone size: -
D gene: TRBD2
V gene: TRBV29-1